The 17 T cell receptor beta chains below were found in one sample sequenced in a study of T-cell memory formation after mild COVID-19. Each CDR3 protein gets one entry after TCRdb re-called the 5' RACE reads with MiXCR. The data contain fewer than 350,000 distinct CDR3 sequences, 15% to 20% of them singletons. The material sequenced was PBMCs or a T cell subset sorted from them (not recorded which). These receptors were obtained from a man between 18 and 35 years old who had mild COVID-19 (a few samples of this study predate the infection). Cell type and time point are not known.

This clonotype was counted ten times or more. CDR3 in DNA: TGTGCCAGCAGCTTGTCCACAGGAGGCTACGAGCAGTACTTC. It encodes CASSLSTGGYEQYF. V gene TRBV11-1 combines with J gene TRBJ2-7; tentatively, D is TRBD1 or TRBD2 (5 bases each). This CDR3 contains 14 residues. The V gene's germline CDR1 is SGHAT and CDR2 FQDESV (reference sequence). Trimming stripped 3 bases from V and 3 bases from J, with 12 bases between.

The chain links TRBV7-9 to TRBJ2-2, with TRBD2 as a possible D gene (5 bases). CDR3 length: 14 amino acids. From germline, CDR1 is SEHNR and CDR2 FQNEAQ (reference sequence). V was clipped by 2 bases and J by 6 bases, with 10 bases between them. CDR3 residues: CASSLSLAPGELFF. The CDR3 region has the DNA TGTGCCAGCAGCTTAAGTCTAGCACCCGGGGAGCTGTTTTTT.

The genes are TRBV7-6 and TRBJ2-2; unclear D gene. The CDR3 has 15 residues. From germline, CDR1 is SGHVS and CDR2 FNYEAQ. The ends were cut back, 1 base at V and 7 bases at J, with 13 bases in the middle. CDR3 bases: TGTGCCAGCAGCTTAGTCAGACCACAGATCGGGGAGCTGTTTTTT. Translating gives CASSLVRPQIGELFF. The entire variable domain, with the rest obtained from reference TRBV7-6 and TRBJ2-2, is as follows: GAGVSQSPRYKVTKRGQDVALRCDPISGHVSLYWYRQALGQGPEFLTYFNYEAQQDKSGLPNDRFSAERPEGSISTLTIQRTEQRDSAMYRCASSLVRPQIGELFFGEGSRLTVL.

This chain joins TRBV4-1 and TRBJ2-4; D ambiguous. Germline CDR1 reads MGHRA; CDR2 reads YSYEKL. The V and J ends lost 0 bases and 9 bases respectively, with 6 bases between them. This CDR3 comprises 12 residues. Written as DNA, the CDR3 is TGCGCCAGCAGCCAAGATGGGGTCATTCAGTACTTC. Translation: CASSQDGVIQYF.

The rearrangement links TRBV5-6 to TRBJ1-6; D is ambiguous. The CDR3 has 15 amino acids. Germline CDR1 and CDR2: SGHDT and YYEEEE. The V gene lost 2 bases and the J gene lost 9 bases, with 15 bases spanning the gap. CDR3 sequence reads: CASSLFGPLGSPLHF. DNA of the CDR3: TGTGCCAGCAGCTTATTCGGGCCCTTAGGTTCACCCCTCCACTTT.

The chain joins TRBV29-1 to TRBJ2-5; D may match TRBD1 or TRBD2 (5 bases each). There are 13 residues in the CDR3. V shed 4 bases and J shed 4 bases, with 13 bases lying between them. In germline, CDR1 is SQVTM, CDR2 ANQGSEA. CDR3 nucleotides: TGCAGCGTTGCAGGGACCAGAAGAGAGACCCAGTACTTC. Translation gives CSVAGTRRETQYF.

This clonotype was detected a few times. The genes are TRBV6-2 or TRBV6-3 and TRBJ2-5; D is undetermined. Germline-derived CDR1 and CDR2 are MNHEY and SVGEGT. The CDR3 runs to 14 residues. V was shortened by 5 bases and J by 5 bases, with 15 bases between the two germline ends. CDR3 loop: CASSPGRKGETQYF. The CDR3 DNA reads TGTGCCAGCAGTCCCGGTAGGAAAGGGGAGACCCAGTACTTC.

The chain is built from TRBV29-1 and TRBJ2-2, with no clear D. The length of the CDR3 is 14 residues. Trimming took 5 bases from V and 4 from J, leaving 14 bases between them. Germline loops: CDR1 SQVTM, CDR2 ANQGSEA. Here the CDR3 DNA reads TGCAGCGTTCTCGGCGACGATAGCACCGGGGAGCTGTTTTTT. This codes for CSVLGDDSTGELFF.

In its sample, this clonotype was seen a few times. The chain links TRBV18 to TRBJ2-5, with unresolved D. This CDR3 has 13 amino acids. CDR1 and CDR2 from the germline V gene are KGHSH and LQKENI. V shed 2 bases and J shed 3 bases, with 7 bases lying between them. CDR3 sequence (DNA): TGTGCCAGCTCACCAGGGGATAAAGAGACCCAGTACTTC. It encodes CASSPGDKETQYF.

This clonotype was picked up a small number of times. V usage is TRBV6-5 and J usage is TRBJ2-7; 8 nucleotides line up with TRBD2. CDR1 and CDR2 (germline): MNHEY, SVGAGI. The CDR3 is made up of 14 amino acids. The ends lost 7 bases at V and 1 base at J; junction bases unmatched: 6. CDR3 in amino acids: CASMMASGSYEQYF. The CDR3 DNA reads TGTGCCAGCATGATGGCTAGCGGGTCCTACGAGCAGTACTTC.

The count of this clonotype is one. V usage is TRBV6-2 or TRBV6-3 and J usage is TRBJ2-7; 7 bases line up with TRBD1. J gave up 1 base and V 5 bases, and 5 bases lay outside the gene matches. The CDR3 covers 14 residues. Germline values: CDR1 MNHEY, CDR2 SVGEGT. The CDR3: CASSKPGQSYEQYV. Written as DNA, the CDR3 is TGTGCCAGCAGTAAACCGGGACAGTCCTACGAGCAGTACGTC.

The V gene is TRBV25-1, the J gene TRBJ2-3, with a possible D match to TRBD1 (5 bases). Germline-derived CDR1 and CDR2 are MGHDK and SYGVNS. The CDR3 extends over 14 amino acids. Trimming shortened V by 3 bases and J by 3 bases, and 10 bases separated the two germline ends. DNA for the CDR3: TGTGCCAGCAGTGATACTCGACAGACAGATACGCAGTATTTT. Translating it yields CASSDTRQTDTQYF.

This clonotype was picked up a small number of times. The chain links TRBV19 to TRBJ2-1; 8 bases match TRBD1. There are 13 residues in the CDR3. With 6 bases clipped from V and 6 bases from J, the junction kept 4 bases outside the gene matches. Germline V gene sequence: CDR1 LNHDA, CDR2 SQIVND (reference sequence). DNA for the CDR3: TGTGCCAGTAGCAACAGGGGGGTCAATGAGCAGTTCTTC. Its protein product is CASSNRGVNEQFF.

V usage is TRBV4-3 and J usage is TRBJ1-5; no firm D call. Germline V lookup: CDR1 LGHNA, CDR2 YSLEER. This CDR3 has 13 residues. V gave up 1 base and J gave up 3 bases, with 4 bases separating them. The CDR3 nucleotides are TGCGCCAGCAGCCAAGGCATCAATCAGCCCCAGCATTTT. Translated, it gives CASSQGINQPQHF.

The CDR3 sequence is CASSLGVSGGLPYEQYV. The CDR3 DNA reads TGTGCCAGCAGCTTAGGAGTTAGCGGGGGTTTGCCCTACGAGCAGTACGTC. This rearrangement joins TRBV7-9 to TRBJ2-7, with 9 bases that match TRBD2. The germline CDR1 and CDR2 sequences are SEHNR and FQNEAQ (reference sequence). The CDR3 covers 17 residues. V shed 1 base, J shed 2 bases, and the junction held 9 bases outside the gene matches.

This chain joins TRBV18 and TRBJ2-4; 9 nucleotides align to TRBD1. V lost 3 bases to trimming and J lost 2 bases; unmatched junction nucleotides: 5. The germline V gene encodes CDR1 KGHSH and CDR2 LQKENI. The CDR3 sequence is 16 residues long. The CDR3 reads CASSPGQGKTKNIQYF. CDR3 DNA: TGTGCCAGCTCACCGGGACAGGGAAAGACCAAAAACATTCAGTACTTC.

CDR3 sequence: CASSRRENTEAFF. The DNA of the CDR3 is TGTGCCAGCAGTCGCCGAGAGAACACTGAAGCTTTCTTT. This chain connects TRBV7-9 to TRBJ1-1; D is unresolved. The V gene lost 6 bases and the J gene lost 1 base, with 9 bases spanning the gap. CDR3 size: 13 residues. Looked up from germline, CDR1 is SEHNR and CDR2 is FQNEAQ (reference sequence).